This TCR beta chain was recorded in a study of T cell responses to AZD1222 COVID-19 vaccine. The junction had 4 bases not matched to a gene; V was cut back by 2 bases and J by 7 bases. Per the germline V gene, CDR1 is KGHSH and CDR2 is LQKENI. CDR3 length equals 14 residues. On this clone itself: The antigen remains undetermined.

Study observations and caveats: Donors were mostly white British, more females; clonal diversity possibly underestimated. Reportedly, close to half of spike-specific TCRs are directed against unmutated variant regions. With dominance at 160-218 and 743-854, vaccine-associated CD4 TCRs spanned spike.

Analysis merged second doses at about 4 or about 12 weeks. Only in-frame clones appear in the TCRdb table, and some are missing; sequencing was by immunoSEQ multiplex PCR. The top ten clones hold around 15% of a sample with about 110,000 clones, roughly 90% of them seen once. Sample: peripheral blood, taken 28 days after the second AZD1222 dose. The chain is built from TRBV18 and TRBJ1-4; 7 nucleotides agree with TRBD1. This receptor was taken from an adult who received the AZD1222 COVID-19 vaccine. CDR3 region: CASSPRQGSEKLFF. The CDR3 nucleotides are TGTGCCAGCTCACCAAGACAGGGAAGTGAAAAACTGTTTTTT.